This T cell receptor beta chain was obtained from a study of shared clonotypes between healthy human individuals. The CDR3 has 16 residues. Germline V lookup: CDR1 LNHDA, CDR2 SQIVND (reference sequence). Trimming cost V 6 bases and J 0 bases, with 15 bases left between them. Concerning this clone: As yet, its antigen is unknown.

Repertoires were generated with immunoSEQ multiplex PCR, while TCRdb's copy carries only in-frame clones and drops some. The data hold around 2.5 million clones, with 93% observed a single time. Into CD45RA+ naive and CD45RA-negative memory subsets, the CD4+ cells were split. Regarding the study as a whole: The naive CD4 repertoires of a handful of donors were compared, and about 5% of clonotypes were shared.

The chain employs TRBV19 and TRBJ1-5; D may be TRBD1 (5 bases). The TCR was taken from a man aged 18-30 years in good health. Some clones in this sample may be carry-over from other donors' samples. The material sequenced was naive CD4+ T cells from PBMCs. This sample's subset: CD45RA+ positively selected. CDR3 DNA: TGTGCCAGTAGAAGGGGAGGGGCGGATAGCAATCAGCCCCAGCATTTT. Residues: CASRRGGADSNQPQHF.